This TCR beta chain was sequenced for a study of cytomegalovirus exposure and HLA in healthy donors. Findings and limits, study-wide: High specificity and sensitivity for cytomegalovirus status were reported for the classifier. An analysis done earlier found most TCR beta V segments productive about 87% or about 30% of the time. Among TCR beta chains of equal frequency, HLA-associated ones were more clonally expanded in a later analysis.

The CDR3 has 14 amino acids. V was clipped by 4 bases and J by 2 bases; unmatched bases: 4. In germline, CDR1 is MRHNA, CDR2 SNTAGT. About this clone: Its cognate antigen is unknown.

PCR involved 60 Vbeta and 13 Jbeta primers. The protocol was immunoSEQ multiplex PCR, while the TCRdb copy is restricted to in-frame clones and leaves out a portion. The profile shows around 100,000 clones, 82% of them singletons. The rearrangement joins TRBV6-4 to TRBJ2-7; 8 bases align to TRBD1. Sequencing input: PBMCs. The receptor was isolated from a man aged 30 to 45 in good health and CMV-seropositive. The CDR3 nucleotides read TGTGCCAGCAGTGGACAGGGGTCGACCTACGAGCAGTACGTC. It translates to CASSGQGSTYEQYV.